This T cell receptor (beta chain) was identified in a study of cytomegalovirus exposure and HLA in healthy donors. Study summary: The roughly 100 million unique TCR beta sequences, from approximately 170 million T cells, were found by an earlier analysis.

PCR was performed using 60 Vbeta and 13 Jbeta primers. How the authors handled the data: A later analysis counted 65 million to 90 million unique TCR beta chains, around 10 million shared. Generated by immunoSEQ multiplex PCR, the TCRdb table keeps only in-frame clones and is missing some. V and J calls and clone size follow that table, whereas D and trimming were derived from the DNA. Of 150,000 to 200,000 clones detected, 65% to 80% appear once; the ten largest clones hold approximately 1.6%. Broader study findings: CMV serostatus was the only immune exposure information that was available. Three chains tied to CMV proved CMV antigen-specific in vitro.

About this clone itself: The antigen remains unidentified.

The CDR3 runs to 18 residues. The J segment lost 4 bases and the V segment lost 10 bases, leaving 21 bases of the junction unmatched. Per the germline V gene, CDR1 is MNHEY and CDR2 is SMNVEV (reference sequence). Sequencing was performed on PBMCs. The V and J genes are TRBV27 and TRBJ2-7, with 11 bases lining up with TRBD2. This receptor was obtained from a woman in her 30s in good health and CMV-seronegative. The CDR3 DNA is TGTGCCACCATGGATAGCGGGGGGGTCGGACAAAAGGCGTACGAGCAGTACTTC. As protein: CATMDSGGVGQKAYEQYF.